The next 8 T cell receptor beta chains were all read from a single sample in a study of cytomegalovirus exposure and HLA in healthy donors (dated by TCRdb to 2016 to 2017). The library was obtained by the immunoSEQ multiplex PCR assay. For the multiplex PCR, a mixture combining 60 forward primers for TCR Vbeta segments and 13 reverse primers for TCR Jbeta segments was used. The immuneACCESS repertoire file appears here via TCRdb, limited to in-frame rearrangements. These files lack a portion of the clones; in checked studies, under half of the deficit traces to unresolved V genes, and the cause of the others is not known. This sample holds 100,000 or so clones; around three quarters were observed only once. Approximately 3.6% of the sample is in the top ten clones. Sequenced material: PBMCs. The receptors were gathered from a woman aged 50 to 60 in good health and CMV-seropositive.

This clone occurred a few times. The CDR3 region has the DNA TGTGCCAGCAGTGGACGACGGGACTACGAGCAGTACTTC. This sequence encodes CASSGRRDYEQYF. The chain combines TRBV25-1 with TRBJ2-7; maybe TRBD2 (5 bases). Trimming pared 4 bases from V and 3 bases from J, leaving 10 bases between. CDR3 length: 13 amino acids. Germline V gives CDR1 MGHDK, CDR2 SYGVNS.

The chain has TRBV11-2 and TRBJ2-7, with 11 positions matching TRBD2. The CDR3 consists of 14 residues. V shed 4 bases, J shed 9 bases, and the junction held 8 bases outside the gene matches. Germline V gene lookup returns CDR1 SGHAT and CDR2 FQNNGV. As DNA, the CDR3 is TGTGCCAGCAGCTCGGAACTAGCGGGAGAGCCGCAGTACTTC. Its protein product is CASSSELAGEPQYF. Supplemented by reference TRBV11-2 and TRBJ2-7, the full variable domain reads EAGVAQSPRYKIIEKRQSVAFWCNPISGHATLYWYQQILGQGPKLLIQFQNNGVVDDSQLPKDRFSAERLKGVDSTLKIQPAKLEDSAVYLCASSSELAGEPQYFGPGTRLTVT.

The CDR3 is CASSTRPNTGELFF. CDR3 DNA: TGTGCCAGCAGCACTAGGCCAAACACCGGGGAGCTGTTTTTT. The chain uses TRBV9 and TRBJ2-2; D is possibly TRBD2 (5 bases). The CDR3 runs to 14 residues. V was cut by 4 bases and J by 2 bases, with 9 bases left in between. Germline V gene sequence: CDR1 SGDLS, CDR2 YYNGEE.

The chain recombines TRBV27 with TRBJ2-7; weak D call: TRBD2 (6 bases). CDR3 length: 12 residues. Germline values: CDR1 MNHEY, CDR2 SMNVEV (reference sequence). The V end lost 6 bases, the J end lost 2 bases, and 8 bases lay between the germline ends. The CDR3 spells CASSSGAYEQYF. CDR3 sequence (DNA): TGTGCCAGCAGCTCGGGGGCCTACGAGCAGTACTTC.

The rearrangement uses TRBV4-1 and TRBJ1-1; 11 positions match TRBD1. This CDR3 region has 17 residues. V trimming: 3 bases; J trimming: 0 bases; junction bases outside the gene matches: 6. Germline CDR1 reads MGHRA; CDR2 reads YSYEKL. CDR3 region: CASSQARDRGMNTEAFF. The CDR3 region has the DNA TGCGCCAGCAGCCAGGCCCGGGACAGGGGGATGAACACTGAAGCTTTCTTT.

This chain links TRBV9 with TRBJ1-1; no firm D call. V dropped 6 bases and J dropped 1 base, with 10 bases sitting between them. The germline gives CDR1 SGDLS, CDR2 YYNGEE. This CDR3 spans 13 amino acids. This chain's CDR3 is CASTSSGNTEAFF. The CDR3 coding sequence is TGTGCCAGCACCTCCAGCGGGAACACTGAAGCTTTCTTT.

The V call is TRBV6-6, the J call TRBJ1-4, with D perhaps matching TRBD1 (6 bases). The germline CDR1 and CDR2 sequences are MNHNY and SVGAGI (reference sequence). The CDR3 totals 16 residues. V lost 6 bases and J lost 0, with 14 bases in between. CDR3 coding DNA: TGTGCCAGCAGCTTAACCGGGACAACAACTAATGAAAAACTGTTTTTT. Residues: CASSLTGTTTNEKLFF.

V usage is TRBV14 and J usage is TRBJ2-1; 11 nucleotides align to TRBD2. The length of the CDR3 is 19 residues. After removal of 0 bases from V and 2 bases from J, the junction contained 9 bases not matched to a gene. CDR1 and CDR2 (germline): SGHDN, FVKESK. CDR3 nucleotides: TGTGCCAGCAGCCAAGAACACACTAGCGGGAGAATACCCTACAATGAGCAGTTCTTC. Amino acid sequence: CASSQEHTSGRIPYNEQFF.